This passage covers 13 T cell receptor beta chains from one sample sequenced in a study of beta chain features in type 1 diabetes (dated by TCRdb to the late 2010s). Broader findings and caveats from the paper: A moderate but significant shortening of TCRB CDR3 length was observed in type 1 diabetes patients in all four CD4+ subsets.

Their cognate antigens are unknown. Library preparation was by the immunoSEQ multiplex PCR assay. The entire isolated RNA was reverse transcribed using the High Capacity cDNA Reverse Transcription Kit, and thus expressed TCRB transcripts were sequenced. Not all clones reach the TCRdb copy of this immuneACCESS table, which keeps in-frame sequences only. Checked studies attribute under half of the gap to unresolved V genes and leave the rest unexplained. Here the sample has approximately 240,000 clones; more than 15% occur a single time. The ten most abundant clones make up less than 0.09% of the sample. Sequencing input: naive CD4+ T cells from blood. According to the study, the label for this sample's cell subset or site signals: true naive CD4+ T cells. The receptors here all came from a young man with type 1 diabetes.

There are a few counts of this clone. The chain uses TRBV14 and TRBJ2-5; D is uncertain. Per germline, CDR1 SGHDN and CDR2 FVKESK. V was cut by 2 bases and J by 2 bases, with 6 bases left in between. The CDR3 has 13 amino acids. CDR3 sequence (DNA): TGTGCCAGCAGCCAAAGAGTACAAGAGACCCAGTACTTC. Encoded protein: CASSQRVQETQYF.

This clone has more than one count but fewer than ten. The chain recombines TRBV30 with TRBJ1-1; D is unclear. The CDR3 sequence is 13 residues long. Germline V CDR1 and CDR2: GTSNPN, SVGIG (reference sequence). Trimming took off 2 bases at V and 0 bases at J, with 7 bases between the two ends. The CDR3, as DNA: TGTGCCTGGAGTATATCAGTGAACACTGAAGCTTTCTTT. It yields the protein CAWSISVNTEAFF.

This clone was seen more than once but under ten times. This same CDR3 is encoded by further DNA sequences in the sample. The chain couples TRBV6-4 to TRBJ2-1; D remains unclear. The germline gives CDR1 MRHNA, CDR2 SNTAGT. Trimming stripped 2 bases from V and 3 bases from J, with 2 bases between. The CDR3 contains 12 residues. The CDR3 DNA reads as TGTGCCAGCAGTGACCTCTACAATGAGCAGTTCTTC. Protein product: CASSDLYNEQFF.

The sample holds a few counts of this clone. The chain joins TRBV9 to TRBJ2-2, with a possible D match to TRBD2 (5 bases). Germline CDR1 and CDR2: SGDLS and YYNGEE. V was cut by 0 bases and J by 0 bases, with 12 bases left in between. The CDR3 consists of 17 residues. CDR3 sequence: CASSVGAGLTNTGELFF. Written as DNA, the CDR3 is TGTGCCAGCAGCGTAGGGGCGGGTCTGACGAACACCGGGGAGCTGTTTTTT.

This chain connects TRBV4-2 to TRBJ2-7; tentative D call: TRBD2 (5 bases). The CDR3 runs to 17 residues. V lost 3 bases and J 0 bases, leaving 18 bases between the germline ends. The germline gives CDR1 LGHNA, CDR2 YNFKEQ. CDR3 DNA sequence: TGTGCCAGCAGCCACCTCTCGGGCGGGCGCAACTCCTACGAGCAGTACTTC. It yields the protein CASSHLSGGRNSYEQYF.

The chain uses TRBV13 and TRBJ1-2; D is ambiguous. Trimming pared 5 bases from V and 4 bases from J, leaving 20 bases between. Germline V CDR1 and CDR2: PRHDT, FYEKMQ (reference sequence). The CDR3 runs to 16 residues. The CDR3 here is CASSPRAADVPYGYTF. In DNA, the CDR3 is TGTGCCAGCAGCCCACGGGCCGCGGACGTGCCCTATGGCTACACCTTC.

This clone was seen a handful of times. The rearrangement joins TRBV30 to TRBJ2-1; 12 nucleotides align to TRBD1. Germline CDR1 reads GTSNPN; CDR2 reads SVGIG (reference sequence). The CDR3 consists of 13 residues. V trimming: 7 bases; J trimming: 6 bases; junction bases outside the gene matches: 4. The CDR3 region is CAYGTGGFNEQFF. CDR3 bases: TGTGCCTACGGGACAGGGGGCTTCAATGAGCAGTTCTTC.

CDR3 DNA: TGTGCCATTCGGGTCTCTGGGGCCAACGTCCTGACTTTC. This gives the protein CAIRVSGANVLTF. The rearrangement joins TRBV28 to TRBJ2-6; no clear D gene. V was clipped by 10 bases and J by 0 bases, with 7 bases between them. This CDR3 has 13 amino acids. CDR1 MDHEN and CDR2 SYDVKM come from the germline V gene.

This clone was picked up a small number of times. The chain uses TRBV25-1 and TRBJ2-6; possible D gene TRBD1, 5 bases. The germline gives CDR1 MGHDK, CDR2 SYGVNS. CDR3 length equals 17 residues. Trimming took 1 base from V and 2 from J, leaving 12 bases between them. The CDR3 coding sequence is TGTGCCAGCAGTGAATTAGGAAGGGGCCCTGGGGCCAACGTCCTGACTTTC. Encoded protein: CASSELGRGPGANVLTF.

This clone has a handful of counts. The V call is TRBV5-1, the J call TRBJ1-2, with 7 positions matching TRBD1. The junction had 4 bases not matched to a gene; V was cut back by 0 bases and J by 8 bases. This CDR3 has 13 residues. Germline V CDR1 and CDR2: SGHRS, YFSETQ. The CDR3 sequence: CASSLVQGHGYTF. CDR3 in DNA: TGCGCCAGCAGCTTGGTACAGGGGCACGGCTACACCTTC.

The V gene is TRBV5-1, the J gene TRBJ1-1; D call uncertain. This CDR3 has 13 amino acids. CDR1 is SGHRS and CDR2 is YFSETQ in the germline V gene. V lost 5 bases and J 3 bases, leaving 11 bases between the germline ends. DNA of the CDR3: TGCGCCAGCAGAGATCAATCGGACACTGAAGCTTTCTTT. Protein product: CASRDQSDTEAFF. The full variable domain, completed using reference TRBV5-1 and TRBJ1-1, is KAGVTQTPRYLIKTRGQQVTLSCSPISGHRSVSWYQQTPGQGLQFLFEYFSETQRNKGNFPGRFSGRQFSNSRSEMNVSTLELGDSALYLCASRDQSDTEAFFGQGTRLTVV.

This clone occurred a few times. The V and J genes are TRBV7-3 and TRBJ1-1, with D tentatively TRBD1 (5 bases). CDR1 and CDR2 (germline): SGHTA, FQGTGA. The V gene lost 5 bases and the J gene lost 7 bases, with 14 bases spanning the gap. This CDR3 has 13 residues. The CDR3, as DNA: TGTGCCAGCAGCCCCCAGGGCGGTCTTGAAGCTTTCTTT. It is translated as CASSPQGGLEAFF.

This clone was counted a few times. J is TRBJ2-7 and V is TRBV29-1, with TRBD2 matching 13 bases. This CDR3 spans 13 amino acids. Germline-derived CDR1 and CDR2 are SQVTM and ANQGSEA. V trimming: 4 bases; J trimming: 5 bases; junction bases outside the gene matches: 2. CDR3 nucleotides: TGCAGCGTTGGGGGACTAGCGGGGAACGAGCAGTACTTC. This codes for CSVGGLAGNEQYF.